This entry lists 10 T cell receptor beta chains sequenced from one sample in a study of cytomegalovirus exposure and HLA in healthy donors. Both 60 Vbeta primers and 13 Jbeta primers went into the PCR. Generated by immunoSEQ multiplex PCR, the TCRdb table keeps only in-frame clones and is missing some. Of under 200,000 clones in the sample, about 65% were seen once. The sample consisted of PBMCs. Receptor source: a woman younger than 30 in good health and CMV-seropositive.

The rearrangement uses TRBV10-3 and TRBJ2-5, with TRBD2 identical over 10 bases. Germline V gives CDR1 ENHRY, CDR2 SYGVKD. This CDR3 spans 15 amino acids. V shed 3 bases, J shed 4 bases, and the junction held 5 bases outside the gene matches. The chain's CDR3 is CAISETSGIGETQYF. The CDR3 DNA follows: TGTGCCATCAGTGAAACTAGCGGGATTGGAGAGACCCAGTACTTC.

This chain uses TRBV15 with TRBJ2-7, with 9 bases lining up with TRBD1. This CDR3 comprises 17 residues. Germline V gene lookup returns CDR1 LNHNV and CDR2 YYDKDF (reference sequence). Unmatched junction bases numbered 16, after V lost 9 bases and J lost 1 base. Written as DNA, the CDR3 is TGTGCCACTAACACTGCCGACCCGGGACAGGGATCCTACGAGCAGTACTTC. Its translation: CATNTADPGQGSYEQYF.

The chain employs TRBV19 and TRBJ1-6, with 8 bases matching TRBD1. Germline V CDR1 and CDR2: LNHDA, SQIVND (reference sequence). The CDR3 is made up of 17 amino acids. J lost 0 bases, V lost 4 bases, and 5 bases had no gene match. The CDR3, as DNA: TGTGCCAGTAGTAAAAACAGGGGGAGCTCCTATAATTCACCCCTCCACTTT. As protein: CASSKNRGSSYNSPLHF.

The rearrangement joins TRBV7-2 to TRBJ2-5; a weak D match, TRBD2 (7 bases). The CDR3 consists of 14 residues. Between the trimmed V and J ends, which lost 5 bases and 4 bases, there was a span of 14 bases. CDR1 is SGHTA and CDR2 is FQGNSA in the germline V gene. This CDR3 reads CASSRAGAGETQYF. The CDR3 coding sequence is TGTGCCAGCAGCCGGGCGGGGGCTGGAGAGACCCAGTACTTC.

The rearrangement joins TRBV2 to TRBJ1-1; D is ambiguous. From germline, CDR1 is SNHLY and CDR2 FYNNEI. Trimming stripped 0 bases from V and 0 bases from J, with 14 bases between. The CDR3 runs 17 residues. The CDR3, as DNA: TGTGCCAGCAGTGAAGCGTTGATGAGGCGCTTGAACACTGAAGCTTTCTTT. Its protein is CASSEALMRRLNTEAFF. The full variable domain, with the rest looked up from reference TRBV2 and TRBJ1-1, is EPEVTQTPSHQVTQMGQEVILRCVPISNHLYFYWYRQILGQKVEFLVSFYNNEISEKSEIFDDQFSVERPDGSNFTLKIRSTKLEDSAMYFCASSEALMRRLNTEAFFGQGTRLTVV.

This chain connects TRBV27 to TRBJ2-7; D unresolved. This CDR3 has 14 residues. Germline CDR1 reads MNHEY; CDR2 reads SMNVEV (reference sequence). V shed 3 bases and J shed 0 bases, with 9 bases lying between them. The CDR3 reads CASSFGSLSYEQYF. DNA for the CDR3: TGTGCCAGCAGTTTCGGGTCCCTCTCCTACGAGCAGTACTTC.

In its sample, this clone was seen a few times. The chain carries TRBV5-1 and TRBJ1-1, with D perhaps matching TRBD1 (6 bases). CDR3 length: 13 amino acids. V was trimmed by 9 bases and J by 1 base, leaving 13 bases between them. The V gene's germline CDR1 is SGHRS and CDR2 YFSETQ. Here the CDR3 reads CATKTGGNTEAFF. The CDR3 nucleotides read TGCGCCACCAAGACAGGCGGGAACACTGAAGCTTTCTTT.

The chain combines TRBV28 with TRBJ1-4; 9 bases fit TRBD1. V lost 6 bases to trimming and J lost 6 bases; unmatched junction nucleotides: 2. This CDR3 has 13 amino acids. Germline V gene data show CDR1 as MDHEN and CDR2 as SYDVKM. The CDR3 coding sequence is TGTGCCAGCAGCGGGACAGGGTATGAAAAACTGTTTTTT. It specifies CASSGTGYEKLFF.

The chain combines TRBV4-3 with TRBJ1-1, with 7 bases identical to TRBD1. Germline V gives CDR1 LGHNA, CDR2 YSLEER. The CDR3 length is 13 residues. The ends lost 4 bases at V and 2 bases at J; junction bases unmatched: 1. The CDR3 nucleotides read TGCGCCAGCAGCCGGACAGGTAACACTGAAGCTTTCTTT. Translation: CASSRTGNTEAFF.

The CDR3 reads CASRVTNQPQHF. The CDR3 DNA follows: TGTGCCAGTAGAGTTACAAATCAGCCCCAGCATTTT. The chain joins TRBV19 to TRBJ1-5; D remains ambiguous. This CDR3 spans 12 amino acids. Germline V gives CDR1 LNHDA, CDR2 SQIVND (reference sequence). V lost 6 bases, J lost 4 bases, and 7 bases lay in between.